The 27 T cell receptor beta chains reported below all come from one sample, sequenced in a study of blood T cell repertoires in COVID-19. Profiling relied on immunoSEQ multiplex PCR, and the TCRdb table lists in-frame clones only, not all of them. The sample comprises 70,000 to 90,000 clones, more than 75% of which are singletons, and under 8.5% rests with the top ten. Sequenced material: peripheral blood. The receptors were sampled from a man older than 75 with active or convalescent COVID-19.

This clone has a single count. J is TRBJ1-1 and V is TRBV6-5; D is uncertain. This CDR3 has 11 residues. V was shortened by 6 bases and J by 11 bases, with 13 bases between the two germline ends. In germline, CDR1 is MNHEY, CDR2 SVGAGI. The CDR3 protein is CASRGLGSAFF. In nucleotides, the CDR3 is TGTGCCAGCAGGGGCCTTGGGTCCGCTTTCTTT.

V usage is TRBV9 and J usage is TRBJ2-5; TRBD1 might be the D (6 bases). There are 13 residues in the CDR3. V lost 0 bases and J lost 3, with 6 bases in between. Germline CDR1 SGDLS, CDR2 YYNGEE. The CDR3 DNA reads TGTGCCAGCAGCGTAGGACAGGAAGAGACCCAGTACTTC. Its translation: CASSVGQEETQYF.

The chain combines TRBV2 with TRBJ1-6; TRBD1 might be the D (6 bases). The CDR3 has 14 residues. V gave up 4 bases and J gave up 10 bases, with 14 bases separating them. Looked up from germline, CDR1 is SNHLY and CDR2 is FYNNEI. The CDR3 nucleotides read TGTGCCAGCAGTGCAACCCTGGGACAATCACCCCTCCACTTT. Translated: CASSATLGQSPLHF.

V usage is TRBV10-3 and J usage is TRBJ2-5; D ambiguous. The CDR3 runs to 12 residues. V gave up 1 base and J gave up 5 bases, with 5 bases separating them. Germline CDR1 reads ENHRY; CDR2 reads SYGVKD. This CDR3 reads CAISEWRETQYF. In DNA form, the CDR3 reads TGTGCCATCAGTGAGTGGCGGGAGACCCAGTACTTC.

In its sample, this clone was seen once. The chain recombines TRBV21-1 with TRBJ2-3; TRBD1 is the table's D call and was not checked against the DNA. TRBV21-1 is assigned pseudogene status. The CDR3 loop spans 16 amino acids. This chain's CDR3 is CASSKDRDSGSDTQYF. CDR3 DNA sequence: TGTGCCAGCAGCAAAGATCGGGACAGTGGATCAGATACGCAGTATTTT.

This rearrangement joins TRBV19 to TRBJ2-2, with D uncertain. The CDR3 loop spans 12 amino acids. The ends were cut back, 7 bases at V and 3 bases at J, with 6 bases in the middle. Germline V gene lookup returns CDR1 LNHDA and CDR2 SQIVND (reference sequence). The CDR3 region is CASTPYTGELFF. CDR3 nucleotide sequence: TGTGCCAGTACTCCTTACACCGGGGAGCTGTTTTTT.

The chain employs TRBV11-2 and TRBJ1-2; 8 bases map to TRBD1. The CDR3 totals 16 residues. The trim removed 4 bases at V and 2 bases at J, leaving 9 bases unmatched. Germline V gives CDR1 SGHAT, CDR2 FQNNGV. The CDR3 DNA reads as TGTGCCAGCAGCTACAGACAGGGGACCAAAAACTATGGCTACACCTTC. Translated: CASSYRQGTKNYGYTF. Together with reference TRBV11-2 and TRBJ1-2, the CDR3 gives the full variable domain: EAGVAQSPRYKIIEKRQSVAFWCNPISGHATLYWYQQILGQGPKLLIQFQNNGVVDDSQLPKDRFSAERLKGVDSTLKIQPAKLEDSAVYLCASSYRQGTKNYGYTFGSGTRLTVV.

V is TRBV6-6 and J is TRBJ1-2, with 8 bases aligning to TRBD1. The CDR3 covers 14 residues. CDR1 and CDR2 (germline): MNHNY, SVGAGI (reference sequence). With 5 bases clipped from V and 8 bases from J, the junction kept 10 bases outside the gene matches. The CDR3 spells CASSDLGQGQGYTF. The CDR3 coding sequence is TGTGCCAGCAGTGACCTAGGACAGGGTCAAGGCTACACCTTC.

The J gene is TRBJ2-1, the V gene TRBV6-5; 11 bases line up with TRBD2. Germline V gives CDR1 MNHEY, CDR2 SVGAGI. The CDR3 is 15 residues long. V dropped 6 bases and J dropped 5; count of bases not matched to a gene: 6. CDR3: CASRPGLAVNNEQFF. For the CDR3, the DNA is TGTGCCAGCAGACCGGGACTAGCGGTTAACAATGAGCAGTTCTTC.

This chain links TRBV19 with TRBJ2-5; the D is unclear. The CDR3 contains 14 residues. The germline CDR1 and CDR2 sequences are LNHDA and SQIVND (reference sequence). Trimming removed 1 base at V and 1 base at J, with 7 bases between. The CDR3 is CASSIVGSQETQYF. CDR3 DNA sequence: TGTGCCAGTAGTATAGTTGGCAGCCAAGAGACCCAGTACTTC.

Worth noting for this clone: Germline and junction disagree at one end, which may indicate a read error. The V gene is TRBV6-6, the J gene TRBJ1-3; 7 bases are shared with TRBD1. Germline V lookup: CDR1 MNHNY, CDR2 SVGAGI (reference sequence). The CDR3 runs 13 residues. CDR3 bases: TGTGTCAGCACTCAGGGGGGTGGTCGCACCATATATTTT. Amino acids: CVSTQGGGRTIYF.

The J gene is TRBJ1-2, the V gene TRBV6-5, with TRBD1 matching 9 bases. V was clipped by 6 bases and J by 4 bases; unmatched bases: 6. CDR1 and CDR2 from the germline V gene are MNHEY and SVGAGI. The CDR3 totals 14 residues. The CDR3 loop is CASRRTGGSYGYTF. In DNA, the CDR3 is TGTGCCAGCAGACGAACAGGGGGCAGCTATGGCTACACCTTC.

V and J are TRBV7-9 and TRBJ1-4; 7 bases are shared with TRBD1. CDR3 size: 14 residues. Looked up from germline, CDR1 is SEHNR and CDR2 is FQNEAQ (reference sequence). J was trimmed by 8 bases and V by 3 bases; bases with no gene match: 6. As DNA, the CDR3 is TGTGCCAGCAGCTTCGTTACAGGGGCCGAAAAACTGTTTTTT. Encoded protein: CASSFVTGAEKLFF. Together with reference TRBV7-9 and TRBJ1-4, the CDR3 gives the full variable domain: DTGVSQNPRHKITKRGQNVTFRCDPISEHNRLYWYRQTLGQGPEFLTYFQNEAQLEKSRLLSDRFSAERPKGSFSTLEIQRTEQGDSAMYLCASSFVTGAEKLFFGSGTQLSVL.

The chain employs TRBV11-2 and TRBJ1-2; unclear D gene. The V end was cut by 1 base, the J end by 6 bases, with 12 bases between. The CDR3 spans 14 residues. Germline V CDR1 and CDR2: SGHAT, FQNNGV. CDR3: CASSLVPRVDGYTF. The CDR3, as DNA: TGTGCCAGCAGCTTAGTCCCGAGGGTCGATGGCTACACCTTC.

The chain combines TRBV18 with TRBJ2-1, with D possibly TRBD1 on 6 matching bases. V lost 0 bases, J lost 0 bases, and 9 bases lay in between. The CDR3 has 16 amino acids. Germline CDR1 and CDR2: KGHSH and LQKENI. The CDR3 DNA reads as TGTGCCAGCTCACCACCGGTACAGGGCTCCTACAATGAGCAGTTCTTC. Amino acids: CASSPPVQGSYNEQFF.

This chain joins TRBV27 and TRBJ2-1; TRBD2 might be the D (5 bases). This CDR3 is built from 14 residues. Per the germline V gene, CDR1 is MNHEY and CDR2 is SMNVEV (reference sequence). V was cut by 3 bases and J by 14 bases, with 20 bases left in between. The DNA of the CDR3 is TGTGCCAGCAGTTTTCGGGATACGGTCCGTCTAGAGTTCTTC. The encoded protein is CASSFRDTVRLEFF.

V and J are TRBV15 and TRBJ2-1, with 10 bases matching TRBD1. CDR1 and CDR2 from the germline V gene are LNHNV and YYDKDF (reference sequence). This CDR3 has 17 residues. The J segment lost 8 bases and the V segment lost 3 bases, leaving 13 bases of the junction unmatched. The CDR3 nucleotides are TGTGCCACCAGCAGCATAGGGACAGGGGACTCGCAATATGAGCAGTTCTTC. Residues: CATSSIGTGDSQYEQFF.

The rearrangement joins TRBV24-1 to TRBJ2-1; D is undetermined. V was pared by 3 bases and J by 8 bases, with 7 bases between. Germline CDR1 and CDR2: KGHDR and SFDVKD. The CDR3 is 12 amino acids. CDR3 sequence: CATSDEVHEQFF. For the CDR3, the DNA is TGTGCCACCAGTGATGAGGTCCATGAGCAGTTCTTC.

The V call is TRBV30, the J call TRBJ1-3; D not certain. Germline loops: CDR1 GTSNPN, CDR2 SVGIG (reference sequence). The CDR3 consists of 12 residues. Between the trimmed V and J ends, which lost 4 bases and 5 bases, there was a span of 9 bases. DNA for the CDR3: TGTGCCTGGAACCAACAGAGAAACACCATATATTTT. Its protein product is CAWNQQRNTIYF.

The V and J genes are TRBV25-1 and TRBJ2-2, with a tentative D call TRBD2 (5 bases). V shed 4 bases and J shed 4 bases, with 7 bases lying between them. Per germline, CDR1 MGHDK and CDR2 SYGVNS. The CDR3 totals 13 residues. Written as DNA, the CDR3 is TGTGCCAGCAGTGGGACTCTCACCGGGGAGCTGTTTTTT. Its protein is CASSGTLTGELFF.

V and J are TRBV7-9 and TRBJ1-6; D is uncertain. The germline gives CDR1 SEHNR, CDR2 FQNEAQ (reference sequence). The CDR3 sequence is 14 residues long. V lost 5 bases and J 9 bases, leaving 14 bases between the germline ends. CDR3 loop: CASSPSASGSPLHF. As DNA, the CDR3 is TGTGCCAGCAGCCCAAGTGCCTCGGGTTCACCCCTCCACTTT.

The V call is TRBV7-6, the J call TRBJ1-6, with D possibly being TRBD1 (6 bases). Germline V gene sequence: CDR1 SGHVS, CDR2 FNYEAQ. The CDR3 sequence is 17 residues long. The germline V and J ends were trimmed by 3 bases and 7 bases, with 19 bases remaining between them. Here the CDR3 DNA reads TGTGCCAGCAGCTTGGGGGCCCGCAGTTCCGAAAATTCACCCCTCCACTTT. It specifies CASSLGARSSENSPLHF.

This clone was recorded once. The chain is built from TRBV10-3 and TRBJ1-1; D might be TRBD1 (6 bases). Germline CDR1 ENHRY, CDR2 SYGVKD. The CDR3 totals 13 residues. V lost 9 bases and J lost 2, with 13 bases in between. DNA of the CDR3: TGTGCCATTAAATTACAGGGAAACACTGAAGCTTTCTTT. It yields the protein CAIKLQGNTEAFF.

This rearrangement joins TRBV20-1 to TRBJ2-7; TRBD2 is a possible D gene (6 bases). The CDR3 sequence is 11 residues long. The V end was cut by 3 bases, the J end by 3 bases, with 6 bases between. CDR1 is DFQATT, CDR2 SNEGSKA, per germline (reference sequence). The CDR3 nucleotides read TGCAGTGCTAGCGGGAGCTACGAGCAGTACGTC. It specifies CSASGSYEQYV.

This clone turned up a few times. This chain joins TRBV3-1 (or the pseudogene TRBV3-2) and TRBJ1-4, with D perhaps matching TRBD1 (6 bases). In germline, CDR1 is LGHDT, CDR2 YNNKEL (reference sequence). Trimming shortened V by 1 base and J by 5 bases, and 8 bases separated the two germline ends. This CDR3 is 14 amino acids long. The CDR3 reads CASSQGTANEKLFF. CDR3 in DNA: TGTGCCAGCAGCCAAGGGACAGCAAATGAAAAACTGTTTTTT.

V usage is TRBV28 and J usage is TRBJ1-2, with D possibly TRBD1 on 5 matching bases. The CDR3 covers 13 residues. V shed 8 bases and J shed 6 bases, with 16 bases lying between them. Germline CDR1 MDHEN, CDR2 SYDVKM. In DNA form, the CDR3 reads TGTGCCAGCGGGGGGGGTGTGGGACATGGCTACACCTTC. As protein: CASGGGVGHGYTF.

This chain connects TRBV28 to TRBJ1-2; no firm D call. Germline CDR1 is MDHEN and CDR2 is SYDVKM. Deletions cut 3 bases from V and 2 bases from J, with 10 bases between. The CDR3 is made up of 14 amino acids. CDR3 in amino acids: CASSLRAVNYGYTF. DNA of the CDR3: TGTGCCAGCAGTTTGAGGGCAGTCAACTATGGCTACACCTTC.